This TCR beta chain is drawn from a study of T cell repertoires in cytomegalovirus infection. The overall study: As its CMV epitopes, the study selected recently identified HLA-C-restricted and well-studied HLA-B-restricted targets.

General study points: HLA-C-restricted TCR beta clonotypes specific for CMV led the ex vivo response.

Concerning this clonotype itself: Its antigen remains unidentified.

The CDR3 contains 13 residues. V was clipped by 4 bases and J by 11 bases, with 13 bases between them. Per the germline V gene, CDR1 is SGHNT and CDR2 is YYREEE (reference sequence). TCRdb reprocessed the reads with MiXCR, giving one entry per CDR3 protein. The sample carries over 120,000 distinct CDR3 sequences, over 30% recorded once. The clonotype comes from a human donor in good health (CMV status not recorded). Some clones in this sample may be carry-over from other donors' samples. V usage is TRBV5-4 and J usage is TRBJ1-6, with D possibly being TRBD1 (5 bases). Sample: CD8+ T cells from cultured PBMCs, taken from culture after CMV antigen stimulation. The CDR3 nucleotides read TGTGCCAGCAGCCGGGACGGGATGACACCCCTCCACTTT. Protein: CASSRDGMTPLHF.